What follows are 10 T cell receptor beta chains derived from one specimen sequenced in a study of blood T cell repertoires in COVID-19. Repertoires were generated with immunoSEQ multiplex PCR, while TCRdb's copy carries only in-frame clones and drops some. The sample gives about 300,000 clones, 84% of which show up once; around 1.6% is in the top ten. Source material: peripheral blood. The receptors stem from a human donor with COVID-19, enrolled during active disease. The donor label of this sample is uncertain.

This chain joins TRBV30 and TRBJ2-7, with TRBD2 matching over 9 bases. V trimming: 1 base; J trimming: 0 bases; junction bases outside the gene matches: 13. CDR3 length: 18 amino acids. Germline CDR1 reads GTSNPN; CDR2 reads SVGIG (reference sequence). Here the CDR3 reads CAWSGTAGGRGSSYEQYF. The DNA of the CDR3 is TGTGCCTGGAGTGGGACAGCAGGCGGGAGGGGGAGCTCCTACGAGCAGTACTTC.

The chain uses TRBV28 and TRBJ1-2, with 8 bases lining up with TRBD1. Germline lookup yields CDR1 MDHEN and CDR2 SYDVKM. Trimming took 6 bases from V and 3 from J; bases not matched to a gene: 9. CDR3 length: 15 residues. In DNA form, the CDR3 reads TGTGCCAGCAGCTCCCTTGTGACAGGGGACTATGGCTACACCTTC. Encoded protein: CASSSLVTGDYGYTF.

In nucleotides, the CDR3 is TGTGCCAGCAGCCAACGAACTAGCGAGTTCGGGCAGTACTTC. It codes for CASSQRTSEFGQYF. The rearrangement links TRBV3-1 (or the pseudogene TRBV3-2) to TRBJ2-7; 7 bases are a match to TRBD2. V shed 2 bases, J shed 9 bases, and the junction held 10 bases outside the gene matches. This CDR3 is 14 amino acids long. Germline V gene data show CDR1 as LGHDT and CDR2 as YNNKEL (reference sequence).

The chain employs TRBV29-1 and TRBJ1-1; 10 bases are shared with TRBD1. Trimming at V came to 7 bases and at J to 6 bases, leaving 11 bases not matched to a gene. The CDR3 spans 14 residues. Germline lookup yields CDR1 SQVTM and CDR2 ANQGSEA. The CDR3 DNA sequence: TGCAGCGGAGGGGTGGGGGACAGGGGATCTGAAGCTTTCTTT. Protein: CSGGVGDRGSEAFF.

The chain employs TRBV28 and TRBJ1-1; 7 bases align to TRBD1. CDR3 size: 14 residues. CDR1 and CDR2 (germline): MDHEN, SYDVKM. The trim removed 5 bases at V and 4 bases at J, leaving 7 bases unmatched. In DNA, the CDR3 is TGTGCCAGCAGTCTTCAGGGGGTAATCACTGAAGCTTTCTTT. Amino acid sequence: CASSLQGVITEAFF.

The chain is built from TRBV27 and TRBJ1-1; tentative D call: TRBD1 (5 bases). The germline V gene has CDR1 MNHEY and CDR2 SMNVEV (reference sequence). The CDR3 consists of 15 residues. Trimming removed 6 bases at V and 0 bases at J, with 14 bases between. CDR3 sequence reads: CASSQTGFMNTEAFF. The CDR3 nucleotides are TGTGCCAGCAGCCAAACAGGATTCATGAACACTGAAGCTTTCTTT.

This chain connects TRBV11-3 to TRBJ2-1; TRBD1 aligns across 8 bases. The CDR3 runs 15 residues. After removal of 5 bases from V and 3 bases from J, the junction contained 6 bases not matched to a gene. CDR1 is SGHNT, CDR2 YENEEA, per germline. The CDR3 loop is CASSPDRGFYNEQFF. The CDR3 nucleotides are TGTGCCAGCAGCCCCGACAGGGGCTTCTACAATGAGCAGTTCTTC.

This sequence joins TRBV28 and TRBJ2-2; the match to TRBD1 covers 9 bases. Germline V lookup: CDR1 MDHEN, CDR2 SYDVKM. The CDR3 has 18 amino acids. The V and J ends lost 5 bases and 5 bases, in that order; junction bases with no gene match: 15. Here the CDR3 reads CASSPAGTGTTNTGELFF. DNA for the CDR3: TGTGCCAGCAGTCCCGCCGGGACAGGGACTACCAATACCGGGGAGCTGTTTTTT.

The chain combines TRBV6-2 or TRBV6-3 with TRBJ2-1, with a possible D match to TRBD2 (6 bases). The CDR3 sequence is 17 residues long. Germline V lookup: CDR1 MNHEY, CDR2 SVGEGT. Trimming cost V 0 bases and J 1 base, with 13 bases left between them. CDR3 coding DNA: TGTGCCAGCAGTTACTCGATAGCGGAAAATTCCTACAATGAGCAGTTCTTC. Its protein is CASSYSIAENSYNEQFF.

V and J are TRBV10-3 and TRBJ2-1; D not resolved. V lost 2 bases and J lost 2, with 10 bases in between. The CDR3 extends over 15 amino acids. In germline, CDR1 is ENHRY, CDR2 SYGVKD. The CDR3 DNA sequence: TGTGCCATCAGTGAGCGGCAGGCGCCCTACAATGAGCAGTTCTTC. This translates into CAISERQAPYNEQFF.